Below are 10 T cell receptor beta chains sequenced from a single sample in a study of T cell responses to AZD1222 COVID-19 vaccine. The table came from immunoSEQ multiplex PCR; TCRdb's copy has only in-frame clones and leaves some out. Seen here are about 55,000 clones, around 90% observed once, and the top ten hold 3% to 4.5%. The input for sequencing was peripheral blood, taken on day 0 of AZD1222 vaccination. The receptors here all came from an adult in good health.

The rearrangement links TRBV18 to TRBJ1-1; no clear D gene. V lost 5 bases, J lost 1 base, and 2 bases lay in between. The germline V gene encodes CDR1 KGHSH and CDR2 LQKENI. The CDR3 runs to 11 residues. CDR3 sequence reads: CASSSNTEAFF. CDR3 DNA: TGTGCCAGCTCATCGAACACTGAAGCTTTCTTT.

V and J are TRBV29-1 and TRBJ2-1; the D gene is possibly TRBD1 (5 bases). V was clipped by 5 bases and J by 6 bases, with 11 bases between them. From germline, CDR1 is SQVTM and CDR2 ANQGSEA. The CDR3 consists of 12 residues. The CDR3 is CSVRPRGNEQFF. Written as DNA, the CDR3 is TGCAGCGTTCGGCCAAGGGGCAATGAGCAGTTCTTC.

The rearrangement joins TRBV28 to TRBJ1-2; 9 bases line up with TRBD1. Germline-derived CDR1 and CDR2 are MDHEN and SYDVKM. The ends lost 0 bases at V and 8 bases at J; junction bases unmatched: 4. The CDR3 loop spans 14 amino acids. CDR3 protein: CASSLWTGGWGYTF. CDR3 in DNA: TGTGCCAGCAGTTTATGGACAGGGGGTTGGGGCTACACCTTC.

The CDR3 DNA sequence: TGTGCCAGCTCACCACAGGGTTCCTACGAGCAGTACTTC. It specifies CASSPQGSYEQYF. The V gene is TRBV18, the J gene TRBJ2-7; D gene ambiguous. CDR1 and CDR2 (germline): KGHSH, LQKENI. V dropped 1 base and J dropped 1 base, with 5 bases sitting between them. The CDR3 runs to 13 residues.

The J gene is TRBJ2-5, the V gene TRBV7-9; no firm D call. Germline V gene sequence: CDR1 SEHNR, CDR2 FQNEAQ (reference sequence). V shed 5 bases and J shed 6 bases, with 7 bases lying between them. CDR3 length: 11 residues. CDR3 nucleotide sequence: TGTGCCAGCAGCCCCTCCCAGACCCAGTACTTC. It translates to CASSPSQTQYF.

CDR3 protein: CASSYSKASLEQYF. The CDR3 DNA reads TGTGCCAGCAGTTACTCGAAAGCCAGTCTGGAGCAGTACTTC. The chain has TRBV6-5 and TRBJ2-7; D is unresolved. The CDR3 has 14 residues. Trimming cost V 0 bases and J 7 bases, with 13 bases left between them. CDR1 and CDR2 (germline): MNHEY, SVGAGI.

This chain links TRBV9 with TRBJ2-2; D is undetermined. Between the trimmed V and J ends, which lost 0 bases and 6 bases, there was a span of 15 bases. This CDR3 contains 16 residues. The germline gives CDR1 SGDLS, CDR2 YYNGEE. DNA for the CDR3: TGTGCCAGCAGCGTAGTGGGAACAGCACCCTCCGGGGAGCTGTTTTTT. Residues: CASSVVGTAPSGELFF.

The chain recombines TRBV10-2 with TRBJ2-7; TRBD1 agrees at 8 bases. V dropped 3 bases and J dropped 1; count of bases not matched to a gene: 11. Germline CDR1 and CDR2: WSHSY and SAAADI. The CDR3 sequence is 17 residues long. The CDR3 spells CASSDSSRDRMSYEQYF. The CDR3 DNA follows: TGCGCCAGCAGTGACTCGTCCCGGGACAGGATGTCCTACGAGCAGTACTTC.

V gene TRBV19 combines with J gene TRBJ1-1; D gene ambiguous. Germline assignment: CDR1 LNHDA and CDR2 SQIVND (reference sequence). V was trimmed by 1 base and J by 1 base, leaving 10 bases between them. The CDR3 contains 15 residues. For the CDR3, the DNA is TGTGCCAGTAGTATAGGTCGAGCCCGGAACACTGAAGCTTTCTTT. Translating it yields CASSIGRARNTEAFF.

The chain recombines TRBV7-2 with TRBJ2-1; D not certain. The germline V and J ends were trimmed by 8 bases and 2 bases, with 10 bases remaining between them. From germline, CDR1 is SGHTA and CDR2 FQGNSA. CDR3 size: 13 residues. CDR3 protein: CASGPGAYNEQFF. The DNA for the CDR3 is TGTGCCAGCGGCCCCGGAGCCTACAATGAGCAGTTCTTC.